The 17 T cell receptor beta chains presented below share a single source sample, sequenced in a study of metastatic and nonmetastatic thyroid tumors. TCRdb reanalyzed the PCR reads with MiXCR. The repertoire holds fewer than 20,000 clones, just under 30% seen once, with 25% in the top ten. Thyroid surgery was preceded by no treatment in any patient. Source material: tumor tissue. The receptors come from a male donor with papillary thyroid cancer or a benign thyroid nodule (not recorded which). Some clones in this sample may be carry-over from other donors' samples.

By share of the sample, this clone is medium-sized. The genes are TRBV2 and TRBJ2-3; D is possibly TRBD1 (5 bases). The V and J ends lost 8 bases and 6 bases respectively, with 15 bases between them. The CDR3 sequence is 13 residues long. CDR1 is SNHLY, CDR2 FYNNEI, per germline. CDR3 nucleotides: TGTGCCAGCGCAAGGGGATCTTTCGATACGCAGTATTTT. Translated, it gives CASARGSFDTQYF.

The chain employs TRBV6-1 and TRBJ1-1; D is unclear. The V end was cut by 1 base, the J end by 13 bases, with 19 bases between. Germline V gives CDR1 MNHNS, CDR2 SASEGT. CDR3 size: 14 residues. The CDR3 region is CASSEEVGKAAVFF. CDR3 sequence (DNA): TGTGCCAGCAGTGAAGAAGTGGGCAAGGCAGCCGTTTTCTTT.

The chain couples TRBV30 to TRBJ1-3; D uncertain. Germline values: CDR1 GTSNPN, CDR2 SVGIG (reference sequence). The ends were cut back, 2 bases at V and 5 bases at J, with 13 bases in the middle. This CDR3 spans 14 amino acids. The CDR3 is CAWSSGSARNTIYF. In DNA form, the CDR3 reads TGTGCCTGGAGTTCGGGATCAGCTCGAAACACCATATATTTT.

The J gene is TRBJ2-3, the V gene TRBV4-2; D may be TRBD2 (5 bases). The germline CDR1 and CDR2 sequences are LGHNA and YNFKEQ. The CDR3 is 16 residues long. V lost 4 bases and J 2 bases, leaving 16 bases between the germline ends. The DNA of the CDR3 is TGTGCCAGCAGCCGCGGGTCTAGCAGAGTCACAGATACGCAGTATTTT. Amino acids: CASSRGSSRVTDTQYF.

This chain links TRBV20-1 with TRBJ2-7; D call uncertain. This CDR3 is built from 11 residues. Trimming took 4 bases from V and 10 from J, leaving 14 bases between them. Looked up from germline, CDR1 is DFQATT and CDR2 is SNEGSKA (reference sequence). The CDR3 DNA reads TGCAGTGCTACCACTTGGAATCTTCAGTACTTC. The encoded protein is CSATTWNLQYF.

This clone has a count of ten or more. The rearrangement joins TRBV6-1 to TRBJ2-2; TRBD2 matches 8 bases. Trimming at V came to 9 bases and at J to 3 bases, leaving 9 bases not matched to a gene. The CDR3 length is 15 residues. Per the germline V gene, CDR1 is MNHNS and CDR2 is SASEGT. The DNA for the CDR3 is TGTGCCAGTCGGCGGGGGGAGGGACACACCGGGGAGCTGTTTTTT. This codes for CASRRGEGHTGELFF.

The rearrangement joins TRBV28 to TRBJ1-6, with TRBD1 matching 7 bases. Trimming removed 4 bases from V and 7 bases from J; junction bases left unmatched: 7. The CDR3 extends over 15 amino acids. The V gene's germline CDR1 is MDHEN and CDR2 SYDVKM. This CDR3 reads CASSSPEGANSPLHF. DNA of the CDR3: TGTGCCAGCAGTTCCCCGGAGGGGGCCAATTCACCCCTCCACTTT.

Only a few counts were recorded for this clone. The rearrangement joins TRBV20-1 to TRBJ2-3, with 7 positions matching TRBD2. V lost 5 bases, J lost 0 bases, and 8 bases stayed unmatched. Per the germline V gene, CDR1 is DFQATT and CDR2 is SNEGSKA (reference sequence). The CDR3 is 15 residues long. CDR3 DNA: TGCAGTGCTCAGAGACTAGCCGCTAGCACAGATACGCAGTATTTT. Encoded protein: CSAQRLAASTDTQYF.

This clone is medium-sized (0.01 to 0.1%) by share. The chain combines TRBV27 with TRBJ1-2, with TRBD1 as a possible D gene (6 bases). Trimming stripped 5 bases from V and 5 bases from J, with 15 bases between. Germline V lookup: CDR1 MNHEY, CDR2 SMNVEV (reference sequence). The length of the CDR3 is 14 residues. CDR3 region: CASSPRNRGYGYTF. The CDR3 DNA follows: TGTGCCAGCAGTCCACGCAATAGGGGGTATGGCTACACCTTC.

This clone appeared many times. V usage is TRBV5-1 and J usage is TRBJ1-4, with TRBD1 as a possible D gene (6 bases). This CDR3 has 15 residues. V was shortened by 6 bases and J by 0 bases, with 12 bases between the two germline ends. Germline CDR1 SGHRS, CDR2 YFSETQ. Here the CDR3 DNA reads TGCGCCAGCACCCGGGACACCTCAACTAATGAAAAACTGTTTTTT. Its translation is CASTRDTSTNEKLFF.

This clone was detected ten times or more. The chain has TRBV7-9 and TRBJ2-1; D assignment may be TRBD1 or TRBD2 (5 bases each). V lost 3 bases and J lost 0, with 12 bases in between. The CDR3 is 16 amino acids. The germline gives CDR1 SEHNR, CDR2 FQNEAQ (reference sequence). The CDR3 bases are TGTGCCAGCAGCTTTTGGTCCGGGGCCTCCTACAATGAGCAGTTCTTC. This sequence encodes CASSFWSGASYNEQFF. Full variable domain (rest looked up from reference TRBV7-9 and TRBJ2-1): DTGVSQNPRHKITKRGQNVTFRCDPISEHNRLYWYRQTLGQGPEFLTYFQNEAQLEKSRLLSDRFSAERPKGSFSTLEIQRTEQGDSAMYLCASSFWSGASYNEQFFGPGTRLTVL.

The chain links TRBV20-1 to TRBJ2-7, with 10 bases lining up with TRBD2. The germline CDR1 and CDR2 sequences are DFQATT and SNEGSKA (reference sequence). J gave up 2 bases and V 3 bases, and 7 bases lay outside the gene matches. This CDR3 has 15 residues. The CDR3 is CSASPSGGLAYEQYF. CDR3 DNA: TGCAGTGCTAGCCCTAGCGGGGGATTGGCCTACGAGCAGTACTTC.

A few counts support this clone. The rearrangement uses TRBV6-1 and TRBJ1-2, with 9 bases fitting TRBD1. Per germline, CDR1 MNHNS and CDR2 SASEGT. This CDR3 comprises 15 residues. The junction had 11 bases not matched to a gene; V was cut back by 3 bases and J by 9 bases. The CDR3 region is CASSDRDRAIVSYTF. The DNA for the CDR3 is TGTGCCAGCAGTGATAGGGACAGGGCTATTGTAAGCTACACCTTC.

In its sample, this clone was seen many times. V and J are TRBV20-1 and TRBJ1-4; D is perhaps TRBD1 (5 bases). Germline assignment: CDR1 DFQATT and CDR2 SNEGSKA (reference sequence). The CDR3 totals 13 residues. V lost 5 bases, J lost 4 bases, and 11 bases lay in between. The CDR3 coding sequence is TGCAGTGCTCAGGACATGGATAATGAAAAACTGTTTTTT. Protein product: CSAQDMDNEKLFF.

V and J are TRBV12-3 or TRBV12-4 and TRBJ1-2; TRBD1 matches at 8 bases. This CDR3 spans 16 amino acids. V trimming: 2 bases; J trimming: 4 bases; junction bases outside the gene matches: 9. CDR3 bases: TGTGCCAGCAGTTTATTTGTGACAGGGGAGTTCTATGGCTACACCTTC. Its protein product is CASSLFVTGEFYGYTF.

This clone was seen ten or more times. The junction does not match germline at one end; this may be a read error. Other DNA sequences in the sample encode the same CDR3. This chain connects TRBV7-9 to TRBJ2-7; TRBD2 agrees at 12 bases. This CDR3 is built from 18 residues. Germline assignment: CDR1 SEHNR and CDR2 FQNEAQ (reference sequence). In DNA form, the CDR3 reads TGTGCCAGCAGCTTAACGCTAGCGGGAGGGTTTAGCTCCTACGAACAGTACTTC. Translating it yields CASSLTLAGGFSSYEQYF. Complete variable domain (other parts from reference TRBV7-9 and TRBJ2-7): DTGVSQNPRHKITKRGQNVTFRCDPISEHNRLYWYRQTLGQGPEFLTYFQNEAQLEKSRLLSDRFSAERPKGSFSTLEIQRTEQGDSAMYLCASSLTLAGGFSSYEQYFGPGTRLTVT.

A word on this clone: In this CDR3 the conserved last residue, phenylalanine or tryptophan, is missing, so a read error is likely. This chain joins TRBV6-5 and TRBJ2-1, with a weak D call TRBD1 (6 bases). The germline CDR1 and CDR2 sequences are MNHEY and SVGAGI. The length of the CDR3 is 15 residues. CDR3 in DNA: TGTGCCAGAAGTTACGTGCAGGGGTCCTACAATGAGCAGTTCTGC. Amino acid sequence: CARSYVQGSYNEQFC.